The T cell receptor (beta chain) described here comes from a study of regulatory T cells in long-lasting Graves disease. Study results and limitations: Persistent disease showed a preference for TRBV28, TRBJ1-2 and TRBJ2-5.

CDR3 length: 13 residues. V shed 6 bases and J shed 0 bases, with 9 bases lying between them. Germline lookup yields CDR1 SQVTM and CDR2 ANQGSEA. Through Arm-PCR of CDR3 regions and iRepertoire HTBI primers, TCR beta libraries were built. Using its own MiXCR run on the multiplex PCR reads, TCRdb lists one record per CDR3 protein. The sample includes 400,000 to 500,000 distinct CDR3 sequences, 12% to 15% of them seen just once. A note on this clonotype: Its antigen is not known.

Described time point: newly diagnosed GD, antithyroid drugs for less than 3 months. RNA from PBMCs was the source of the TCR library. Another study also made use of these data, one on T cells in Graves' hyperthyroidism and ophthalmopathy. From that paper: Absence of ophthalmopathy progression within 18 months defined stable Graves' hyperthyroidism. A first-round RT-PCR of the TCR CDR3 used the HTBI primer set. Ophthalmopathy could be told apart from stable hyperthyroidism with a 13 V-J model.

This TCR was sampled from a woman aged 45-65 years with Graves disease. The chain combines TRBV29-1 with TRBJ1-3; the D gene is possibly TRBD1 (6 bases). The source was peripheral blood mononuclear cells (PBMCs), collected at new diagnosis, from a patient treated with antithyroid drugs. The CDR3, as DNA: TGCAGCGTAACAGGGCTCTCTGGAAACACCATATATTTT. Its translation: CSVTGLSGNTIYF.